Listed here are 32 T cell receptor beta chains from one sample, sequenced in a study of T cell repertoires in cytomegalovirus infection. Via MiXCR, TCRdb re-called the reads, giving one row per CDR3 protein. The data show 100,000 to 150,000 distinct CDR3 sequences, with around 25% seen just once and approximately 35% held by the top ten. These receptors' targets are unknown. Sequenced sample: PBMCs, sequenced either directly or after in vitro stimulation (not recorded which). The receptors were gathered from a human donor in good health (CMV status not recorded). Some clones in this sample may be carry-over from other donors' samples.

V and J are TRBV6-2 or TRBV6-3 and TRBJ2-7; D possibly matches TRBD1 or TRBD2 (5 bases each). V gave up 4 bases and J gave up 3 bases, with 10 bases separating them. Germline assignment: CDR1 MNHEY and CDR2 SVGEGT. The CDR3 totals 13 residues. CDR3 sequence reads: CASSWGSFYEQYV. In nucleotides, the CDR3 is TGTGCCAGCAGTTGGGGGAGTTTCTACGAGCAGTACGTC.

The chain employs TRBV7-2 and TRBJ2-5; D may be TRBD1 or TRBD2 (5 bases each). With 1 base removed from V and 2 bases from J, the gap between germline ends came to 11 bases. In germline, CDR1 is SGHTA, CDR2 FQGNSA. CDR3 length: 15 amino acids. The CDR3 sequence is CASSLVGTRQETQYF. The CDR3 DNA is TGTGCCAGCAGCTTAGTGGGGACGAGGCAAGAGACCCAGTACTTC.

This clonotype was found many times. J is TRBJ2-6 and V is TRBV10-3, with D possibly being TRBD1 (5 bases). The ends were cut back, 4 bases at V and 0 bases at J, with 16 bases in the middle. This CDR3 has 18 amino acids. Germline V gene data show CDR1 as ENHRY and CDR2 as SYGVKD. CDR3 DNA: TGTGCCATCAGTGCGGGTCAGGGAACACACTCTGGGGCCAACGTCCTGACTTTC. Encoded protein: CAISAGQGTHSGANVLTF.

The chain has TRBV24-1 and TRBJ1-1; unclear D gene. Germline assignment: CDR1 KGHDR and CDR2 SFDVKD. The length of the CDR3 is 13 residues. The V gene lost 5 bases and the J gene lost 0 bases, with 6 bases spanning the gap. The CDR3 region is CATSGGVNTEAFF. The CDR3 bases are TGTGCCACCAGTGGCGGCGTGAACACTGAAGCTTTCTTT.

The V gene is TRBV5-4, the J gene TRBJ2-1; D is ambiguous. Trimming stripped 0 bases from V and 0 bases from J, with 7 bases between. This CDR3 spans 15 amino acids. CDR1 is SGHNT, CDR2 YYREEE, per germline (reference sequence). This chain's CDR3 is CASSLAANSYNEQFF. The DNA of the CDR3 is TGTGCCAGCAGCTTGGCAGCGAACTCCTACAATGAGCAGTTCTTC.

This clonotype was recorded many times. V and J are TRBV19 and TRBJ2-1; 7 bases line up with TRBD2. Unmatched junction bases numbered 7, after V lost 7 bases and J lost 4 bases. Germline CDR1 LNHDA, CDR2 SQIVND (reference sequence). The CDR3 runs 14 residues. The CDR3: CASTQGEGYNEQFF. CDR3 DNA sequence: TGTGCCAGTACCCAAGGGGAGGGGTACAATGAGCAGTTCTTC.

This clonotype has ten or more counts. V gene TRBV7-3 combines with J gene TRBJ2-1, with TRBD1 identical over 9 bases. Losses at the gene ends were 5 bases for V and 7 bases for J; bases not matched to a gene: 6. Germline V gene data show CDR1 as SGHTA and CDR2 as FQGTGA. The CDR3 sequence is 14 residues long. The CDR3 loop is CASSHGTGKNEQFF. CDR3 DNA: TGTGCCAGCAGCCACGGGACAGGGAAGAATGAGCAGTTCTTC.

This clonotype was seen many times. The V gene is TRBV6-2 or TRBV6-3, the J gene TRBJ2-1; TRBD2 matches at 11 bases. V shed 8 bases and J 4 bases; nucleotides not matched to a gene: 7. This CDR3 contains 15 residues. From germline, CDR1 is MNHEY and CDR2 SVGEGT. CDR3 in amino acids: CASLSGTSGYNEQFF. CDR3 nucleotide sequence: TGTGCCAGCCTGTCCGGGACTAGCGGATACAATGAGCAGTTCTTC.

The chain couples TRBV28 to TRBJ2-5; D is possibly TRBD2 (5 bases). The CDR3 runs to 14 residues. Germline V lookup: CDR1 MDHEN, CDR2 SYDVKM. The germline V and J ends were trimmed by 8 bases and 2 bases, with 15 bases remaining between them. CDR3 sequence reads: CASLLGGSQETQYF. CDR3 coding DNA: TGTGCCAGCCTGTTGGGTGGGAGTCAAGAGACCCAGTACTTC.

This clonotype was seen more than once but under ten times. The chain carries TRBV19 and TRBJ2-4; D is possibly TRBD1 or TRBD2 (6 bases each). With 9 bases removed from V and 0 bases from J, the gap between germline ends came to 27 bases. The CDR3 loop spans 19 amino acids. Germline V gene sequence: CDR1 LNHDA, CDR2 SQIVND (reference sequence). The CDR3 coding sequence is TGTGCCAGCCTGGATCCGGGACTCAGGGGTAGTGGAGCCAAAAACATTCAGTACTTC. This gives the protein CASLDPGLRGSGAKNIQYF.

This clonotype was recorded many times. The chain is built from TRBV7-2 and TRBJ2-1; the D is unclear. CDR3 size: 16 residues. The germline CDR1 and CDR2 sequences are SGHTA and FQGNSA. V lost 1 base, J lost 0 bases, and 10 bases lay in between. CDR3 sequence (DNA): TGTGCCAGCAGCTTAGAAGGTATCAGCTCCTACAATGAGCAGTTCTTC. As protein: CASSLEGISSYNEQFF.

This clonotype was seen a handful of times. CDR3: CASSFLAGDGEQFF. The CDR3 DNA sequence: TGTGCCAGCAGTTTTCTAGCGGGAGATGGTGAGCAGTTCTTC. The gene calls are TRBV12-3 or TRBV12-4 and TRBJ2-1, with TRBD2 identical over 10 bases. The CDR3 has 14 amino acids. Losses at the gene ends were 3 bases for V and 9 bases for J; bases not matched to a gene: 5.

This clonotype was recorded a few times. The V gene is TRBV28, the J gene TRBJ2-7, with D hard to call. Trimming removed 4 bases at V and 1 base at J, with 11 bases between. The CDR3 spans 14 residues. Germline values: CDR1 MDHEN, CDR2 SYDVKM. The CDR3 nucleotides read TGTGCCAGCAGTTCCAAGCTTGTTTCCTACGAGCAGTACTTC. Its translation is CASSSKLVSYEQYF.

This clonotype was observed many times. The chain recombines TRBV7-3 with TRBJ2-1; 13 nucleotides match TRBD2. Per the germline V gene, CDR1 is SGHTA and CDR2 is FQGTGA. There are 13 residues in the CDR3. V dropped 5 bases and J dropped 15; count of bases not matched to a gene: 7. The CDR3 sequence is CASSPTSGRARFF. CDR3 in DNA: TGTGCCAGCAGCCCCACTAGCGGGAGGGCCCGGTTCTTC.

The chain couples TRBV24-1 to TRBJ1-2; D not resolved. Looked up from germline, CDR1 is KGHDR and CDR2 is SFDVKD. This CDR3 is 15 amino acids long. Between the trimmed V and J ends, which lost 3 bases and 4 bases, there was a span of 14 bases. CDR3 residues: CATSDTSGGPYGYTF. The CDR3 DNA reads as TGTGCCACCAGTGATACGTCGGGAGGCCCCTATGGCTACACCTTC.

J is TRBJ2-5 and V is TRBV6-6, with unresolved D. CDR1 is MNHNY, CDR2 SVGAGI, per germline (reference sequence). Trimming removed 4 bases at V and 2 bases at J, with 8 bases between. The CDR3 is 13 amino acids. The CDR3 loop reads CASSFQFQETQYF. The CDR3 DNA reads TGTGCCAGCAGTTTCCAGTTTCAAGAGACCCAGTACTTC.

The chain combines TRBV7-3 with TRBJ1-1; possible D gene TRBD1, 5 bases. Germline assignment: CDR1 SGHTA and CDR2 FQGTGA. V lost 6 bases, J lost 5 bases, and 19 bases lay in between. There are 15 residues in the CDR3. DNA for the CDR3: TGTGCCAGCAGGCCCATCCGACGGGGACGGACTGAAGCTTTCTTT. Translating gives CASRPIRRGRTEAFF.

This sequence joins TRBV7-8 and TRBJ1-2; 7 bases align to TRBD1. Germline V gene sequence: CDR1 SGHVS, CDR2 FQNEAQ. The length of the CDR3 is 17 residues. Losses at the gene ends were 3 bases for V and 1 base for J; bases not matched to a gene: 11. The CDR3 region is CASSFRDSASYNYGYTF. The CDR3 DNA sequence: TGTGCCAGCAGCTTTAGGGACAGCGCCTCGTATAACTATGGCTACACCTTC. Complete variable domain (other parts from reference TRBV7-8 and TRBJ1-2): GAGVSQSPRYKVAKRGQDVALRCDPISGHVSLFWYQQALGQGPEFLTYFQNEAQLDKSGLPSDRFFAERPEGSVSTLKIQRTQQEDSAVYLCASSFRDSASYNYGYTFGSGTRLTVV.

This clonotype was observed a handful of times. This chain uses TRBV11-1 with TRBJ1-4; perhaps TRBD1 as D (5 bases). This CDR3 is built from 16 residues. In germline, CDR1 is SGHAT, CDR2 FQDESV (reference sequence). The germline V and J ends were trimmed by 5 bases and 10 bases, with 23 bases remaining between them. The CDR3 loop reads CASSNEGRGKPTKLFF. Here the CDR3 DNA reads TGTGCCAGCAGCAACGAAGGACGGGGGAAGCCAACAAAACTGTTTTTT.

This chain connects TRBV6-1 to TRBJ1-4; a weak D match, TRBD1 (5 bases). V was shortened by 3 bases and J by 7 bases, with 9 bases between the two germline ends. Per the germline V gene, CDR1 is MNHNS and CDR2 is SASEGT. The CDR3 extends over 13 amino acids. The CDR3 bases are TGTGCCAGCAGTGAGACAGCTCGTGAAAAACTGTTTTTT. Translating it yields CASSETAREKLFF.

This clonotype was counted only a few times. The chain is built from TRBV27 and TRBJ2-7, with 7 bases matching TRBD2. The CDR3 is 14 amino acids. The germline V gene encodes CDR1 MNHEY and CDR2 SMNVEV (reference sequence). J lost 0 bases, V lost 4 bases, and 3 bases had no gene match. CDR3 residues: CASSYGGGSYEQYF. The CDR3 DNA reads TGTGCCAGCAGTTATGGGGGGGGCTCCTACGAGCAGTACTTC.

A few counts support this clonotype. The rearrangement links TRBV4-1 to TRBJ2-1; possibly TRBD2 for D (5 bases). Trimming removed 0 bases from V and 8 bases from J, with 8 bases in between. The germline V gene encodes CDR1 MGHRA and CDR2 YSYEKL. This CDR3 spans 13 amino acids. CDR3 bases: TGCGCCAGCAGCCAAGATCCAGCGGATGAGCAGTTCTTC. This translates into CASSQDPADEQFF.

This clonotype was picked up a small number of times. This rearrangement joins TRBV6-1 to TRBJ2-7, with 10 bases fitting TRBD1. The germline CDR1 and CDR2 sequences are MNHNS and SASEGT. The V gene end was trimmed by 6 bases and the J gene end by 3 bases; junction bases not matched to a gene: 2. This CDR3 has 13 amino acids. The CDR3 region has the DNA TGTGCCAGCAGGGGACAGGGGTTCTACGAGCAGTACGTC. Translated: CASRGQGFYEQYV.

This clonotype was observed a few times. The chain employs TRBV27 and TRBJ2-3, with D tentatively TRBD1 (5 bases). CDR3 length equals 12 residues. The ends were cut back, 4 bases at V and 5 bases at J, with 7 bases in the middle. Germline loops: CDR1 MNHEY, CDR2 SMNVEV (reference sequence). The chain's CDR3 is CASSYRGDTQYF. CDR3 in DNA: TGTGCCAGCAGTTATAGGGGAGATACGCAGTATTTT.

This clonotype was seen many times. This rearrangement joins TRBV7-6 to TRBJ2-1; 7 bases match TRBD2. The junction had 11 bases not matched to a gene; V was cut back by 2 bases and J by 4 bases. This CDR3 comprises 17 residues. Germline CDR1 reads SGHVS; CDR2 reads FNYEAQ. The CDR3 DNA follows: TGTGCCAGCAGCTTATTTTCATGGGAGGGCCGGTACAATGAGCAGTTCTTC. Amino acid sequence: CASSLFSWEGRYNEQFF.

This clonotype was seen a handful of times. The CDR3 loop is CASSFLRDTQYF. As DNA, the CDR3 is TGTGCCAGCAGCTTCCTTCGGGATACGCAGTATTTT. The chain recombines TRBV11-3 with TRBJ2-3; no clear D gene. With 3 bases removed from V and 6 bases from J, the gap between germline ends came to 7 bases. Germline assignment: CDR1 SGHNT and CDR2 YENEEA. This CDR3 comprises 12 residues. Drawing the rest from reference TRBV11-3 and TRBJ2-3, the complete variable domain is EAGVVQSPRYKIIEKKQPVAFWCNPISGHNTLYWYLQNLGQGPELLIRYENEEAVDDSQLPKDRFSAERLKGVDSTLKIQPAELGDSAVYLCASSFLRDTQYFGPGTRLTVL.

This clonotype occurred many times. This chain joins TRBV6-5 and TRBJ1-5; D is unclear. This CDR3 is built from 14 residues. The germline V and J ends were trimmed by 1 base and 1 base, with 5 bases remaining between them. The germline CDR1 and CDR2 sequences are MNHEY and SVGAGI. The CDR3 DNA reads as TGTGCCAGCAGTTACTTGGGAAGCAATCAGCCCCAGCATTTT. Amino acid sequence: CASSYLGSNQPQHF.

This clonotype was picked up a small number of times. The chain carries TRBV12-5 and TRBJ2-1; D not resolved. From germline, CDR1 is LGHNT and CDR2 FRNRAP. The CDR3 is made up of 11 amino acids. The germline V and J ends were trimmed by 5 bases and 4 bases, with 3 bases remaining between them. The CDR3 loop reads CASGLYNEQFF. The CDR3 DNA sequence: TGTGCTAGTGGTCTATACAATGAGCAGTTCTTC. The full variable domain, rest sourced from reference TRBV12-5 and TRBJ2-1, is DARVTQTPRHKVTEMGQEVTMRCQPILGHNTVFWYRQTMMQGLELLAYFRNRAPLDDSGMPKDRFSAEMPDATLATLKIQPSEPRDSAVYFCASGLYNEQFFGPGTRLTVL.

This rearrangement joins TRBV19 to TRBJ2-3; TRBD2 matches at 11 bases. J lost 3 bases, V lost 0 bases, and 11 bases had no gene match. The CDR3 spans 19 residues. Germline lookup yields CDR1 LNHDA and CDR2 SQIVND (reference sequence). This CDR3 is CASSIDRALAGGPTDTQYF. The CDR3 coding sequence is TGTGCCAGTAGTATAGATCGGGCTTTAGCGGGAGGGCCGACAGATACGCAGTATTTT.

The rearrangement uses TRBV29-1 and TRBJ1-1; D remains ambiguous. Looked up from germline, CDR1 is SQVTM and CDR2 is ANQGSEA. The CDR3 has 10 residues. CDR3 in amino acids: CGCTAVEAFF. The CDR3 DNA follows: TGCGGATGTACAGCAGTTGAAGCTTTCTTT.

The chain carries TRBV19 and TRBJ2-3; D is unresolved. This CDR3 region has 12 residues. Trimming cost V 6 bases and J 2 bases, with 6 bases left between them. From germline, CDR1 is LNHDA and CDR2 SQIVND (reference sequence). DNA for the CDR3: TGTGCCAGTAGAAGCAACACAGATACGCAGTATTTT. Its translation: CASRSNTDTQYF.

This chain links TRBV5-1 with TRBJ1-2; TRBD1 agrees at 10 bases. Germline CDR1 and CDR2: SGHRS and YFSETQ. J lost 7 bases, V lost 4 bases, and 13 bases had no gene match. CDR3 length: 16 residues. Here the CDR3 reads CASSPGTGVFSSGYTF. CDR3 DNA: TGCGCCAGCAGCCCCGGGACAGGGGTCTTTTCTTCTGGCTACACCTTC.